A selection of T cell receptor beta chains follows, all from one sample in a study of blood T cell repertoires in COVID-19. Profiling relied on immunoSEQ multiplex PCR, and the TCRdb table lists in-frame clones only, not all of them. Seen here are around 370,000 clones, 90% observed once, and the top ten hold about 7%. Sample: peripheral blood. Receptor source: a man between 18 and 29 years old with active or convalescent COVID-19. Each CDR3 is given with its conserved first and last residue.

j_gene | v_gene | CDR3aa
TRBJ1-5 | TRBV5-1 | CASSSGQVESNQPQHF
TRBJ2-3 | TRBV7-2 | CASSSPLAGWQEVDTQYF
TRBJ2-7 | TRBV24-1 | CATSDPTSGFYEQYF
TRBJ2-7 | TRBV7-2 | CASSLYRTGREQYF
TRBJ2-1 | TRBV9 | CASSRLLAGGLDEQFF
TRBJ2-7 | TRBV6-2/TRBV6-3 | CASSWAGQTYEQYF
TRBJ2-4 | TRBV28 | CASRPPSGGTKNIQYF
TRBJ2-7 | TRBV5-1 | CASRASGYGSYEQYF
TRBJ1-2 | TRBV6-5 | CASSYGAGVRYGYTF
TRBJ2-2 | TRBV29-1 | CSVPLAGVGGELFF
TRBJ1-2 | TRBV6-5 | CASSRLGQRGYGYTF
TRBJ1-5 | TRBV4-1 | CASSQGLSNQPQHF
TRBJ1-1 | TRBV5-6 | CASSLGPYMNTEAFF
TRBJ1-6 | TRBV6-5 | CASSYGQTYNSPLHF
TRBJ1-6 | TRBV3-1/TRBV3-2 | CASSLQTGYSPLHF
TRBJ2-3 | TRBV11-3 | CASSLGQGGTDTQYF